The 8 T cell receptor beta chains reported below all come from one sample, sequenced in a study of T cells in tuberculosis. Time point reported: new active TB diagnosis, blood taken before or within 7 days of starting treatment. Method: immunoSEQ multiplex PCR; TCRdb's copy keeps in-frame clones and lacks some. Of about 34,000 clones listed, approximately 93% are singletons. The sequencing here drew on PBMCs, taken at tuberculosis diagnosis. Source of these receptors: an adult with tuberculosis.

This rearrangement joins TRBV11-2 to TRBJ2-1, with 7 bases that match TRBD2. This CDR3 has 16 residues. J was trimmed by 4 bases and V by 3 bases; bases with no gene match: 9. Germline lookup yields CDR1 SGHAT and CDR2 FQNNGV. The CDR3 coding sequence is TGTGCCAGCAGCTTTAGGAGCGGGGAAATTTACAATGAGCAGTTCTTC. Its translation: CASSFRSGEIYNEQFF.

As for this clone: Its ends do not fully match the called genes, so a read error is possible. This sequence joins TRBV11-3 and TRBJ2-1, with a tentative D call TRBD2 (5 bases). The V gene's germline CDR1 is SGHNT and CDR2 YENEEA. The length of the CDR3 is 14 residues. The CDR3 is CASSESGVYNEQFF. The CDR3 DNA is TGTGCCAGCAGCGAGAGCGGTGTCTACAATGAACAGTTCTTC.

This chain links TRBV7-3 with TRBJ2-3; TRBD1 matches 9 bases. The CDR3 consists of 15 residues. J gave up 4 bases and V 4 bases, and 6 bases lay outside the gene matches. Per germline, CDR1 SGHTA and CDR2 FQGTGA. The CDR3 spells CASSSGQGSADTQYF. In DNA, the CDR3 is TGTGCCAGCAGCTCGGGACAGGGTAGTGCAGATACGCAGTATTTT.

This rearrangement joins TRBV2 to TRBJ1-1, with D maybe TRBD1 (5 bases). Trimming took off 5 bases at V and 5 bases at J, with 9 bases between the two ends. Looked up from germline, CDR1 is SNHLY and CDR2 is FYNNEI. This CDR3 spans 12 amino acids. This CDR3 reads CASSFPGTEAFF. The CDR3 DNA reads as TGTGCCAGCAGTTTCCCAGGGACTGAAGCTTTCTTT.

The rearrangement links TRBV5-8 to TRBJ2-3; 7 bases fit TRBD2. V lost 7 bases to trimming and J lost 1 base; unmatched junction nucleotides: 12. Germline values: CDR1 SGHTS, CDR2 YDEGEE. The CDR3 sequence is 16 residues long. CDR3 bases: TGTGCCAGCGTCGGCCGGTGGACTAGGGGCACAGATACGCAGTATTTT. Its translation is CASVGRWTRGTDTQYF.

V usage is TRBV6-5 and J usage is TRBJ1-3; no firm D call. There are 15 residues in the CDR3. Germline V CDR1 and CDR2: MNHEY, SVGAGI. V lost 5 bases, J lost 2 bases, and 13 bases lay in between. CDR3 DNA sequence: TGTGCCAGCAGTGGCATCGGGTGGACTGGAAACACCATATATTTT. As protein: CASSGIGWTGNTIYF.

The gene calls are TRBV6-5 and TRBJ1-1; D possibly corresponds to TRBD1 (5 bases). The V and J ends lost 7 bases and 2 bases respectively, with 17 bases between them. The CDR3 length is 15 residues. The germline gives CDR1 MNHEY, CDR2 SVGAGI. CDR3 DNA: TGTGCCAGCATCCAGAGCGGGGCCCACAACACTGAAGCTTTCTTT. Translating gives CASIQSGAHNTEAFF.

The chain joins TRBV4-1 to TRBJ1-2, with D tentatively TRBD1 (6 bases). The CDR3 contains 15 residues. Trimming shortened V by 2 bases and J by 4 bases, and 14 bases separated the two germline ends. Germline V lookup: CDR1 MGHRA, CDR2 YSYEKL. The CDR3 nucleotides are TGCGCCAGCAGCCAACCGAGACAGGCTCTCTATGGCTACACCTTC. Protein product: CASSQPRQALYGYTF.